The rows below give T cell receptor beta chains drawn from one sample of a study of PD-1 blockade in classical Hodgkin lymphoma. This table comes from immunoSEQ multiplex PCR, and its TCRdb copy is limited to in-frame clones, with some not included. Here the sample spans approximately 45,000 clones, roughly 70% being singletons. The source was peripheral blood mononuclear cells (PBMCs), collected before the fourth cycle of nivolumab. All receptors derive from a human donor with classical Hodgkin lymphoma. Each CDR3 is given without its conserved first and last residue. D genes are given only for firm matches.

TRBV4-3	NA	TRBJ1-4	ASSQVNVGGPNGKLF
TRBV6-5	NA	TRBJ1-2	ASSLTADYGYT
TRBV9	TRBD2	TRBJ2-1	ASSPRRGAYNEQF
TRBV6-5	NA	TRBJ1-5	ASSWMGIGQPQH
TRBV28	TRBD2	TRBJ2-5	AGRGSGAQTQY
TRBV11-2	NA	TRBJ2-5	ASSPAPFQETQY
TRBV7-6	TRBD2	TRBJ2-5	ASSSGRHQETQY
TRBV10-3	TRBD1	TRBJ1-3	ATDPGGSGNTIY
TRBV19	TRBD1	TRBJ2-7	ASSDWDRVDEQY
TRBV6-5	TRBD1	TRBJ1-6	ASSSRGRSPLH
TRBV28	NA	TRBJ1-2	ASLDRGYGYT
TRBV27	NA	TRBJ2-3	ASSSLTDAQY
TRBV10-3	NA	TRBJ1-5	AISDGTPATPQH
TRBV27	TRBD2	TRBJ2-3	ASGSSGGATDTQY
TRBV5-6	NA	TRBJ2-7	ASSLAAQTGEYEQY
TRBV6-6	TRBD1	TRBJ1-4	ASSYHGTGQKLF
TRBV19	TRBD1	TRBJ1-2	ASSMPQGAIYGYT
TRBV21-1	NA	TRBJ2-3	ASSEGQGRTQY
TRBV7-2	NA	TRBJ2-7	ASSMVGYAYEQY
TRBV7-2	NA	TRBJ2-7	ASSLGGIGQGDEQY
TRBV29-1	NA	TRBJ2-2	SVGSTGELF
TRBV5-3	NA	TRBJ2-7	ARALCVYPKISFQQY
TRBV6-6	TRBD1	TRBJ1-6	ASRLGQGSSPLH
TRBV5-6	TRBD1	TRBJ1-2	ASSPGGSEGYT
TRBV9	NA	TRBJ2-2	ASTQGGYGTGELF
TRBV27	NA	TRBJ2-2	ASSLSGNTNTGELF
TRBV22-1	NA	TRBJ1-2	PGRTRKTYGYT
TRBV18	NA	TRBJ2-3	ASSPQMSTDTQY
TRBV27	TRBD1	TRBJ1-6	ASRIGTGASSYNSPLH
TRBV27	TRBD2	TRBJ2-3	AVGDRTRIADTQY
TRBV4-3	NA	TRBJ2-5	ASSQDPQKDTQY
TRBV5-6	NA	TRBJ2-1	ASSLESGRQF
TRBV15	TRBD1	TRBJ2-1	ATSTGGQGGNEQF
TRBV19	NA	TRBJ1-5	ASKTLVNSNQPQH
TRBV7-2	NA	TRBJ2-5	ASSSTWGLGQETQY
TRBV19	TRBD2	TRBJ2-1	ASSPRLAGSSNEQF
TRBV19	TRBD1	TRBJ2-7	ASSTPTGGPYEQY
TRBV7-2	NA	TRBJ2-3	ASSLGQTSTDTQY
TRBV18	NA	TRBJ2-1	ASSPLRVRENSNEQF
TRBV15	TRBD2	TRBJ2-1	ATSRDWPLAGLNEQF
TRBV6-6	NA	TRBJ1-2	ASSPGANYGYT
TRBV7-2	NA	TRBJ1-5	ASSPESVHFNQPQH
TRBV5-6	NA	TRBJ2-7	ASTLRWGIATYEQY
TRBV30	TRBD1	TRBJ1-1	AWKRDRGAF
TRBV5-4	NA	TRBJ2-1	ASSLLAVGPSYNEQF
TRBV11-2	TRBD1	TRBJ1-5	ASSLDQGVSQPQH
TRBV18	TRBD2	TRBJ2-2	ASSRPLGTTAGELF
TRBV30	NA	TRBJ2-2	AWSPLRGATGELF
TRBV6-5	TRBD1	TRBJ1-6	ASSYSRATGVLH
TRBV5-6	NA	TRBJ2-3	ASSPRYTDTQY
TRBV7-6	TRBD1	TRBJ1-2	ASSPETGNYGYT
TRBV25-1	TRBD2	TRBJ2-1	ASGVGGGVFYNEQF
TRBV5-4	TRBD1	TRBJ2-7	ASSLWGDRDPYEQY
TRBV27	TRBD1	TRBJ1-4	ASSFTTGTGEKLF
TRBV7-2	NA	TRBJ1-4	ASSWQGTTNEKLF